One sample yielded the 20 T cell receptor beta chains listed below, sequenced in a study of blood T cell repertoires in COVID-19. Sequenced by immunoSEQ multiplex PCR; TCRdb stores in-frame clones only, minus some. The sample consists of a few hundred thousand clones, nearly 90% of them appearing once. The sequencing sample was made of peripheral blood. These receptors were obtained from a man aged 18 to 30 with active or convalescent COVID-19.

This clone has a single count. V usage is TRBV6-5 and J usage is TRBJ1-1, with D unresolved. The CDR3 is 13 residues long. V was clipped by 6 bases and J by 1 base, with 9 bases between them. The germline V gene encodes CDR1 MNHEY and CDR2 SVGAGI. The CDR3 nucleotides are TGTGCCAGCAGAGATACAGCGAACACTGAAGCTTTCTTT. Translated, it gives CASRDTANTEAFF.

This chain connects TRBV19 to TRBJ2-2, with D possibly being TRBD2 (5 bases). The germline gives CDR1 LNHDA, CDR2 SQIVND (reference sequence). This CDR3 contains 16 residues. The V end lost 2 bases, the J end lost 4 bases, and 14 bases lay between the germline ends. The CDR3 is CASSIISGRGTGELFF. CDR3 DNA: TGTGCCAGTAGTATAATTTCAGGTCGGGGCACCGGGGAGCTGTTTTTT.

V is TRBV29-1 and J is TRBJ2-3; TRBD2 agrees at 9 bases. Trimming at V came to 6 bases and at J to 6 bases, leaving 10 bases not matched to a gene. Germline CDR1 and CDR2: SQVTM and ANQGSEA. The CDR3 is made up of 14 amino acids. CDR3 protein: CSVARTSEGDTQYF. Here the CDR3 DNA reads TGCAGCGTGGCCAGGACTAGCGAGGGGGATACGCAGTATTTT.

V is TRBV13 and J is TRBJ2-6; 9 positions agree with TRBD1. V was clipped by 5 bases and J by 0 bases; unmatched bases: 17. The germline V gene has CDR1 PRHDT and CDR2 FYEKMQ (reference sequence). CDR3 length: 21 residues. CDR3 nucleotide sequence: TGTGCCAGCAGCCCGACCTCGTGGCCCGGGACAGGGTCCTCTGGGGCCAACGTCCTGACTTTC. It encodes CASSPTSWPGTGSSGANVLTF.

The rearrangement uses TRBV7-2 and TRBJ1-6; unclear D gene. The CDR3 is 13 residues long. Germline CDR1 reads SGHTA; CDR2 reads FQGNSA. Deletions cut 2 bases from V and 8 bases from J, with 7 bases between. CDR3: CASSLNSDSPLHF. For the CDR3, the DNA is TGTGCCAGCAGCTTAAATTCGGATTCACCCCTCCACTTT.

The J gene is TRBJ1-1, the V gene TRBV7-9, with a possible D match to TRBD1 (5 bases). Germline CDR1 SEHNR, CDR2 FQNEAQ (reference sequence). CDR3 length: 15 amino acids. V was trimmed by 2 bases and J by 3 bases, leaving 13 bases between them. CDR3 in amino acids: CASSLIQGSYTEAFF. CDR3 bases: TGTGCCAGCAGCTTAATCCAGGGCTCATACACTGAAGCTTTCTTT.

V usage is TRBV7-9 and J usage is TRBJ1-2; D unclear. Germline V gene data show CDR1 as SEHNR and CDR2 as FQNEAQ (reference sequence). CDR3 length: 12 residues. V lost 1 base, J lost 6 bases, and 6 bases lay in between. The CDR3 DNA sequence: TGTGCCAGCAGCTTAGAATCTCATGGCTACACCTTC. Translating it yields CASSLESHGYTF.

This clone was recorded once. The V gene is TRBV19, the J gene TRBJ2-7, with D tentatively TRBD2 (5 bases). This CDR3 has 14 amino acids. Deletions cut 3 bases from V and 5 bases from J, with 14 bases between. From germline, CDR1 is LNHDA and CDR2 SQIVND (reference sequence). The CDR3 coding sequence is TGTGCCAGTAGTATTCAGCCTCGAGGGCACGAGCAGTACTTC. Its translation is CASSIQPRGHEQYF.

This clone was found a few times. CDR3 sequence: CASSNAETQYF. CDR3 bases: TGTGCCAGCAGTAACGCGGAGACCCAGTACTTC. This rearrangement joins TRBV6-2 or TRBV6-3 to TRBJ2-5; no reliable D call. V lost 5 bases, J lost 5 bases, and 6 bases lay in between. The CDR3 has 11 amino acids. Germline V gives CDR1 MNHEY, CDR2 SVGEGT.

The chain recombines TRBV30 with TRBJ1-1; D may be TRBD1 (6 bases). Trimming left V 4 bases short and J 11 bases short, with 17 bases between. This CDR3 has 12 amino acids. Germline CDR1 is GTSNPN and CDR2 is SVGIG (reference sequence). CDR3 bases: TGTGCCTGGACCTCTGGGGGCGCATCTGCTTTCTTT. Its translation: CAWTSGGASAFF.

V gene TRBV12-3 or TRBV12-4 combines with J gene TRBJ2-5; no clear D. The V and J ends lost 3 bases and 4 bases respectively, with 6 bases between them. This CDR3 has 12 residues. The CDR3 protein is CASSFARETQYF. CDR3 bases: TGTGCCAGCAGTTTCGCCAGAGAGACCCAGTACTTC.

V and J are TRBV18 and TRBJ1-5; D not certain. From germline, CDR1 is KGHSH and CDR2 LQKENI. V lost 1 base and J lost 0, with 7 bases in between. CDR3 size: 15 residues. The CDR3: CASSPQRSSNQPQHF. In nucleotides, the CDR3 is TGTGCCAGCTCACCACAACGGTCTAGCAATCAGCCCCAGCATTTT.

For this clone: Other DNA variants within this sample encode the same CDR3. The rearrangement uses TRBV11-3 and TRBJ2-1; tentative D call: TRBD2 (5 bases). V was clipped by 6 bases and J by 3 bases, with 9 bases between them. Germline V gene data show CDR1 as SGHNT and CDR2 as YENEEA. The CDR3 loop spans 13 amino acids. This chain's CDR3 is CASSSGLYNEQFF. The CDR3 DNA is TGTGCCAGCAGTTCAGGACTCTACAATGAGCAGTTCTTC.

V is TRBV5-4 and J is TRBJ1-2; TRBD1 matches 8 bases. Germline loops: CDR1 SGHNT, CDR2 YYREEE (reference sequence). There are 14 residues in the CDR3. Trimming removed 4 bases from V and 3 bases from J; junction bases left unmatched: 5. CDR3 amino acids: CASSGGTGDYGYTF. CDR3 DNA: TGTGCCAGCAGCGGCGGGACAGGAGACTATGGCTACACCTTC.

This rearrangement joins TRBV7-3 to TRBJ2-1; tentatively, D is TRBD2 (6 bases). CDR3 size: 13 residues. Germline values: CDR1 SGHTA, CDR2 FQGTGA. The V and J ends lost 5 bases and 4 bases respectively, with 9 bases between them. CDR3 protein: CASSMGLYNEQFF. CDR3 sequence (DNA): TGTGCCAGCAGCATGGGACTTTACAATGAGCAGTTCTTC.

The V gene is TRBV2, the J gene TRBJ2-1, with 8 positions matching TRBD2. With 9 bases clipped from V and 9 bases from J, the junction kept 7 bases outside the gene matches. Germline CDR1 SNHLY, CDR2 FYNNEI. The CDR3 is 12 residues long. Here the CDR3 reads CASPRGGAEQFF. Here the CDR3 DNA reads TGTGCCAGTCCTCGGGGGGGCGCTGAGCAGTTCTTC.

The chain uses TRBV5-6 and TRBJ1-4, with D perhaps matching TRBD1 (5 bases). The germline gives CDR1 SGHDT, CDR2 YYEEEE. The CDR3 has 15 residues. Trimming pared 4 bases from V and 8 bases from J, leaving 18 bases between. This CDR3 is CASSLEGRRGEKLFF. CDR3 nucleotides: TGTGCCAGCAGCCTCGAGGGCAGGAGGGGCGAAAAACTGTTTTTT.

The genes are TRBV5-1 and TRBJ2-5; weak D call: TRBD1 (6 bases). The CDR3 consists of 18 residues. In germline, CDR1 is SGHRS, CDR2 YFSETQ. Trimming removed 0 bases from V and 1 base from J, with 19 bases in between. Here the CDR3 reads CASSLGPDSPPSQETQYF. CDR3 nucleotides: TGCGCCAGCAGCTTGGGGCCGGACAGCCCGCCGAGCCAAGAGACCCAGTACTTC. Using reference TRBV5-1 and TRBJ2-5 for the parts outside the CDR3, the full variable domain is KAGVTQTPRYLIKTRGQQVTLSCSPISGHRSVSWYQQTPGQGLQFLFEYFSETQRNKGNFPGRFSGRQFSNSRSEMNVSTLELGDSALYLCASSLGPDSPPSQETQYFGPGTRLLVL.

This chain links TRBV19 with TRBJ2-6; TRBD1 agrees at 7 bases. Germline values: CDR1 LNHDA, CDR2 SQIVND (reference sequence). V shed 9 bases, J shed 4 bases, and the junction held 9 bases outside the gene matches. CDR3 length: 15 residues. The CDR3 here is CASRDSLRGANVLTF. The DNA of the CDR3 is TGTGCCAGCCGGGACAGCTTGAGAGGGGCCAACGTCCTGACTTTC. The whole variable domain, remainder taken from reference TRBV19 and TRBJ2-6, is DGGITQSPKYLFRKEGQNVTLSCEQNLNHDAMYWYRQDPGQGLRLIYYSQIVNDFQKGDIAEGYSVSREKKESFPLTVTSAQKNPTAFYLCASRDSLRGANVLTFGAGSRLTVL.

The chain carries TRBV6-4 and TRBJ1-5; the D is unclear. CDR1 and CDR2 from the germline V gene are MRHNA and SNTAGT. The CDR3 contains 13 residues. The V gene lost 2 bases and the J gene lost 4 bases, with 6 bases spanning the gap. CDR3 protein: CASSDGPNQPQHF. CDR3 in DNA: TGTGCCAGCAGTGACGGGCCGAATCAGCCCCAGCATTTT.